This record looks at one TCR beta chain sequence and its context. The repertoire was sequenced with immunoSEQ multiplex PCR; TCRdb's copy has only in-frame clones and lacks some. The profile shows some 2,000 clones, 65% to 85% of them singletons. The sample belongs to a study of chemoradiotherapy in HPV16-positive cancers. V lost 5 bases and J lost 7, with 9 bases in between. Germline-derived CDR1 and CDR2 are SGDLS and YYNGEE. CDR3 size: 11 residues. The chain recombines TRBV9 with TRBJ1-1, with D possibly TRBD1 on 5 matching bases. The clonotype was recovered from a human donor with HPV-associated anogenital cancer. The specimen was tumor tissue, collected from a patient who underwent chemoradiotherapy. For the CDR3, the DNA is TGTGCCAGCAGGACGGGGGATGAAGCTTTCTTT. Translating it yields CASRTGDEAFF.